A selection of T cell receptor beta chains follows, all from one sample in a study of cytomegalovirus exposure and HLA in healthy donors. Profiled with immunoSEQ multiplex PCR; TCRdb holds only in-frame clones, not every one. The sample spans 200,000 or so clones; the ten largest clones claim almost 0.75%. Sequenced material: PBMCs. The receptors shown here come from a boy aged 5 to 17 in good health and CMV-seronegative. Each CDR3 is given with its conserved first and last residue. The order of the fields is J gene, D gene, V gene, CDR3 DNA, CDR3 protein. The D gene is left open where the match is weak.

>TRBJ2-1|TRBD2|TRBV7-2
TGTGCCAGCAGCCCGGGACTAGCTGGCTACAATGAGCAGTTCTTC
CASSPGLAGYNEQFF
>TRBJ2-7|TRBD1|TRBV7-9
TGTGCCAGCAGCTTAGCGTCCGGGACAGGCCAACCGGCCTACGAGCAGTACTTC
CASSLASGTGQPAYEQYF
>TRBJ1-1|NA|TRBV19
TGTGCCAGTAGTATAGGCTCCCACAGAACTGAAGCTTTCTTT
CASSIGSHRTEAFF
>TRBJ2-7|NA|TRBV7-2
TGTGCCAGCAGCATAGCGGATACGCTGACATTAAGCTCCTACGAGCAGTACTTC
CASSIADTLTLSSYEQYF
>TRBJ1-6|TRBD1|TRBV4-3
TGCGCCAGCAGCCAAGATGAGGGGGCCAGGTCACCCCTCCACTTT
CASSQDEGARSPLHF
>TRBJ2-1|NA|TRBV2
TGTGCCAGCAGCGCCCAGACATCTCCTACCTACAATGAGCAGTTCTTC
CASSAQTSPTYNEQFF
>TRBJ2-3|NA|TRBV2
TGTGCCAGCAGCCCGACTAGAAGTGGAGATACGCAGTATTTT
CASSPTRSGDTQYF
>TRBJ2-5|NA|TRBV4-1
TGCGCCAGCAGCCAAGAAGACAGACCGGCGTTGGAAGAGACCCAGTACTTC
CASSQEDRPALEETQYF
>TRBJ2-7|NA|TRBV9
TGTGCCACCGCCGCGGCTTCTGGCTTCCACGAGCAGTACTTC
CATAAASGFHEQYF
>TRBJ1-1|NA|TRBV28
TGTGCCAGCAGTTCATCAGGGGAGTCGACCACTGAAGCTTTCTTT
CASSSSGESTTEAFF
>TRBJ1-1|TRBD1|TRBV5-6
TGTGCCAGCACCTACAGGGGAAACACTGAAGCTTTCTTT
CASTYRGNTEAFF
>TRBJ2-7|NA|TRBV7-2
TGTGCCAGCAGCTCGCAATTGGTAAGGGGCGAGCAGTACTTC
CASSSQLVRGEQYF
>TRBJ2-7|NA|TRBV7-8
TGTGCCAGCAGGGAAGGGGGAACCTACGAGCAGTACTTC
CASREGGTYEQYF
>TRBJ1-5|NA|TRBV18
TGTGCCAGCTCACCTCGCCGGGACAATGATCAGCCCCAGCATTTT
CASSPRRDNDQPQHF
>TRBJ2-7|TRBD2|TRBV14
TGTGCCAGCAGCCAAGATTTGGGGCTAGCGGGGGGTTACTACGAGCAGTACTTC
CASSQDLGLAGGYYEQYF
>TRBJ2-7|TRBD1|TRBV30
TGTGCCTGGAGTGTACCCGACAGGGTAAGGTACGAGCAGTACTTC
CAWSVPDRVRYEQYF
>TRBJ1-4|TRBD1|TRBV2
TGTGCCAGCAAGGGGGCGTGGGAAAAACTGTTTTTT
CASKGAWEKLFF
>TRBJ2-1|NA|TRBV7-6
TGTGCCAGCAGCGCCAACGGGGGACCCTTCTACAATGAGCAGTTCTTC
CASSANGGPFYNEQFF
>TRBJ2-7|TRBD1|TRBV5-1
TGCGCCAGCAGCTTGGGACAGGGAAAGTCTTACGAGCAGTACTTC
CASSLGQGKSYEQYF
>TRBJ2-4|TRBD2|TRBV30
TGTGCCTGGAGCCAGCGGGGGGGAAACATTCAGTACTTC
CAWSQRGGNIQYF
>TRBJ1-4|TRBD1|TRBV5-1
TGCGCCAGCAGCTTGAGTTCCGGGACAGACAATGAAAAACTGTTTTTT
CASSLSSGTDNEKLFF
>TRBJ1-2|TRBD1|TRBV11-2
TGTGCCAGCACCCCGGGGCGAGGACAGGCCAACTATGGCTACACCTTC
CASTPGRGQANYGYTF
>TRBJ1-2|NA|TRBV13
TGTGCCAGCAGCTTAGATAAGGGGGTAAATGGCTACACCTTC
CASSLDKGVNGYTF
>TRBJ2-5|NA|TRBV21-1
TGTGCCAGCAAAAGGACGGGACAGACCGCCCCTAGGGAGACCCAGTACTTC
CASKRTGQTAPRETQYF
>TRBJ1-1|NA|TRBV19
TGTGCCAGTAGTTTGTTACAGGGTAGTTACGACACTGAAGCTTTCTTT
CASSLLQGSYDTEAFF
>TRBJ1-4|TRBD1|TRBV7-9
TGTGCCAGCAGCCCGGGACAGGGTAATGAAAAACTGTTTTTT
CASSPGQGNEKLFF
>TRBJ1-5|NA|TRBV6-1
TGTGCCAGCAGTGTTCCGGAGGGCCCAAATCAGCCCCAGCATTTT
CASSVPEGPNQPQHF
>TRBJ1-5|NA|TRBV27
TGTGCCAGCAGCTTTACGGGTCTTCAGCCCCAGCATTTT
CASSFTGLQPQHF
>TRBJ2-5|NA|TRBV7-7
TGTGCTAGCAGCCCCCTCGGTGGAGAGACCCAGTACTTC
CASSPLGGETQYF
>TRBJ2-7|NA|TRBV28
TGTGCCAGCACCGAGGGAGCCTACGAGCAGTACTTC
CASTEGAYEQYF
>TRBJ2-7|NA|TRBV5-1
TGCGCCAGCAGCTTTGAGGGTAGCGAGCAGTACTTC
CASSFEGSEQYF
>TRBJ2-7|NA|TRBV13
TGTGCCAGCAGCTCAACTTACGAGCAGTACTTC
CASSSTYEQYF
>TRBJ2-5|TRBD1|TRBV7-9
TGTGCCAGCAGCTTAGACAGGGGGATTGAAGAGACCCAGTACTTC
CASSLDRGIEETQYF
>TRBJ1-6|TRBD1|TRBV2
TGTGCCAGCACCCCGCGACAGGGGAATAATTCACCCCTCCACTTT
CASTPRQGNNSPLHF
>TRBJ2-1|NA|TRBV19
TGTGCCAGTAGTCTCCCCCCCGGGACTGGCTCCTACAATGAGCAGTTCTTC
CASSLPPGTGSYNEQFF
>TRBJ1-3|NA|TRBV30
TGTGCCTGGAGTGTACAGCGGACTGGAAACACCATATATTTT
CAWSVQRTGNTIYF
>TRBJ2-7|NA|TRBV27
TGTGCCAGCAGCCCCCTGGACTTTGTCCACGAGCAGTACTTC
CASSPLDFVHEQYF
>TRBJ1-2|NA|TRBV4-1
TGCGCCAGCAGCCCACCTAGGACAGCTGCCCTATCCCTTAACTATGGCTACACCTTC
CASSPPRTAALSLNYGYTF
>TRBJ2-7|TRBD1|TRBV9
TGTGCCAGCAGCGCTTTCTCCGCACCCCGACAGGGTGGGGAGCAGTACTTC
CASSAFSAPRQGGEQYF
>TRBJ1-4|NA|TRBV6-1
TGTGCCAGCAGTGAGGAGGGCGAAAAACTGCTTTTT
CASSEEGEKLLF
>TRBJ1-1|TRBD1|TRBV19
TGTGCCAGTATCGGGACAGGGAGTATGAACACTGAAGCTTTCTTT
CASIGTGSMNTEAFF
>TRBJ2-2|TRBD2|TRBV7-3
TGTGCCAGCGCCCGGGGCGGGGGGCCCCCCGGGGAGCTGTTTTTT
CASARGGGPPGELFF
>TRBJ1-1|TRBD1|TRBV4-1
TGCGCCAGCAGCGTGCAGGGGGCGAAGGACGCTGAAGCTTTCTTT
CASSVQGAKDAEAFF